The present T cell receptor beta chain was sequenced within a study of monozygotic twins with inflammatory bowel disease. Study conclusions and caveats: Those with IBD had lower TCRbeta diversity (inverse Simpson) than their healthy co-twins did.

Worth noting for this clonotype: Antigen specificity is unknown.

A 6-nucleotide sample barcode was carried by the UMIs, which template switching added. Following a re-call of the 5' RACE reads, TCRdb has one entry per CDR3 protein and lacks DNA. Its table records 330,000 or so distinct CDR3 sequences. This CDR3 comprises 17 residues. The germline CDR1 and CDR2 sequences are MNHEY and SMNVEV (reference sequence). The sequenced sample was blood. This chain connects TRBV27 to TRBJ1-3; without DNA, the TCRdb call of TRBD1 cannot be checked. This TCR came from a human donor with ulcerative colitis or Crohn's disease, or a healthy co-twin of an affected twin (not recorded which). The CDR3: CASSLRGQGASGNTIYF.